This TCR beta chain was recovered during a study of T cell repertoires in cytomegalovirus infection. Study in general: Shared public TCR beta signatures pointed to both CMV infection and a matching HLA type.

V gave up 4 bases and J gave up 7 bases, with 10 bases separating them. CDR3 size: 13 residues. CDR1 is MNHEY and CDR2 is SVGAGI in the germline V gene. In its sample, this clonotype was seen a few times. Antigen: not known. TCRdb independently ran MiXCR on the reads; one entry per CDR3 protein. The repertoire holds about 230,000 distinct CDR3 sequences, with 22% as singletons. Findings and limits, study-wide: Dominating the ex vivo response were TCR beta clonotypes that were CMV-specific and HLA-C-restricted. Cumulative public TCR beta family frequency identified CMV carriers with the relevant HLA.

The chain links TRBV6-5 to TRBJ2-2; D gene unclear. The receptor comes from a human donor in good health (CMV status not recorded). Some clones in this sample may be carry-over from other donors' samples. Sequenced: CD8+ T cells from PBMCs. Written as DNA, the CDR3 is TGTGCCAGCAGTTTCCTAGAGGACGGGGAGCTGTTTTTT. As protein: CASSFLEDGELFF.